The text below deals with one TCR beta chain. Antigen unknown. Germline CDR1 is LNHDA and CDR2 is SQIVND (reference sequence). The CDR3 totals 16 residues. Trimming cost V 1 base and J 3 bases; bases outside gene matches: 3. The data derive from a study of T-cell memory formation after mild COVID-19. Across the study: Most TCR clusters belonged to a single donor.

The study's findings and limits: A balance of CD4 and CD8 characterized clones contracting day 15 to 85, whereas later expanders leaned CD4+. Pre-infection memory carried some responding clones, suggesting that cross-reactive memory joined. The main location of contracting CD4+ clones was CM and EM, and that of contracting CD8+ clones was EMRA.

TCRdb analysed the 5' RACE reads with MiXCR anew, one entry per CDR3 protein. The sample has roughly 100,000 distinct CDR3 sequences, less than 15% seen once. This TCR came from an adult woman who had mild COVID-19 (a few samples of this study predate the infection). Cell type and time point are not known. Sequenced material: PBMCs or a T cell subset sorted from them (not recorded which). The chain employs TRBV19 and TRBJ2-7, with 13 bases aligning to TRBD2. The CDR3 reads CASSIVGTSGNYEQYF. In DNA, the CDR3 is TGTGCCAGTAGTATAGTCGGGACTAGCGGGAACTACGAGCAGTACTTC.